The subject of this entry is one T cell receptor (beta chain). The data are from a study of blood T cell repertoires in COVID-19. Study-level background: Collection of acute and convalescent COVID-19 samples took place in the United States, Italy and Spain. Nucleic acid was either cDNA or gDNA, and it came from T cells, B-cell-depleted T cells, or PBMCs.

V was trimmed by 5 bases and J by 7 bases, leaving 14 bases between them. The CDR3 has 13 residues. Germline loops: CDR1 SGHAT, CDR2 FQNNGV. Authors' analysis steps: Counts of nucleated cells, estimated from reference gene primer amplification, were obtained. Some clones are missing from TCRdb's copy, which holds only in-frame ones; the method was immunoSEQ multiplex PCR. For V, J and clone size, that table is used; D and trimming come from the DNA. The sample yields roughly 56,000 clones, roughly 87% seen once. The clonotype originates from a man aged 50 to 60 with active COVID-19. The sequenced sample was peripheral blood. J is TRBJ2-5 and V is TRBV11-2; D is possibly TRBD2 (6 bases). The CDR3: CASSPGGIGTQYF. DNA for the CDR3: TGTGCCAGCAGCCCCGGGGGAATTGGGACCCAGTACTTC.